A single TCR beta chain is shown here with its context. This entry is derived from a study of control samples from healthy donors and cancer patients. Sequencing was performed with immunoSEQ multiplex PCR; in TCRdb, only in-frame clones are kept and a portion is missing. The sample includes hundreds of thousands of clones, approximately 90% seen only once; the top ten take approximately 6.3%. Sequencing was carried out using PBMCs. This receptor was obtained from a man in his forties with head and neck cancer.

CDR3 protein: CASSLPGLRGYAEAFF. The CDR3 DNA follows: TGTGCCAGCAGCTTGCCAGGCCTTCGTGGTTACGCTGAAGCTTTCTTT. The chain is built from TRBV5-6 and TRBJ1-1; the D is unclear. Germline loops: CDR1 SGHDT, CDR2 YYEEEE. Trimming stripped 1 base from V and 6 bases from J, with 19 bases between. The CDR3 is 16 residues long.